The 5 T cell receptor beta chains below come from one sample, sequenced in a study of T cell responses to AZD1222 COVID-19 vaccine. The repertoire was sequenced with immunoSEQ multiplex PCR; TCRdb's copy has only in-frame clones and lacks some. The top ten clones hold roughly a sixth of a sample with roughly 130,000 clones, over 75% of them seen once. Sequencing was performed on peripheral blood, taken on day 0 of MenACWY control vaccination. The receptors derive from an adult in good health.

This clone showed up just a few times. The chain uses TRBV6-6 and TRBJ1-5; D unclear. V lost 8 bases and J 0 bases, leaving 8 bases between the germline ends. Germline V gene lookup returns CDR1 MNHNY and CDR2 SVGAGI (reference sequence). The CDR3 runs 13 residues. The CDR3 loop reads CASLQTSNQPQHF. The CDR3 nucleotides read TGTGCCAGCCTCCAGACTAGCAATCAGCCCCAGCATTTT.

The chain carries TRBV19 and TRBJ2-1, with a tentative D call TRBD2 (7 bases). V lost 6 bases and J lost 7, with 16 bases in between. In germline, CDR1 is LNHDA, CDR2 SQIVND (reference sequence). The CDR3 spans 14 residues. CDR3 coding DNA: TGTGCCAGTAGATTAAGGGGGGGAGGGAATGAGCAGTTCTTC. Translated: CASRLRGGGNEQFF.

The chain joins TRBV28 to TRBJ2-2, with a tentative D call TRBD2 (6 bases). CDR1 and CDR2 from the germline V gene are MDHEN and SYDVKM. V gave up 10 bases and J gave up 5 bases, with 11 bases separating them. The CDR3 has 12 amino acids. The CDR3 DNA sequence: TGTGCCACCGCTCGGGGGACCGGGGAGCTGTTTTTT. It codes for CATARGTGELFF.

This clone was counted once. CDR3 sequence: CSVPSGLSYNEQFF. The CDR3 DNA sequence: TGCAGCGTTCCGAGCGGGCTATCCTACAATGAGCAGTTCTTC. The chain carries TRBV29-1 and TRBJ2-1; D is perhaps TRBD2 (6 bases). CDR3 length equals 14 residues. Germline loops: CDR1 SQVTM, CDR2 ANQGSEA. Deletions cut 5 bases from V and 1 base from J, with 12 bases between.

The rearrangement joins TRBV5-1 to TRBJ2-7; D gene ambiguous. This CDR3 has 13 residues. Germline V gene sequence: CDR1 SGHRS, CDR2 YFSETQ. With 0 bases removed from V and 4 bases from J, the gap between germline ends came to 8 bases. The CDR3 sequence is CASSLGSLYEQYF. CDR3 nucleotides: TGCGCCAGCAGCTTGGGCTCTCTTTACGAGCAGTACTTC.